This T cell receptor (beta chain) was sequenced for a study of shared clonotypes between healthy human individuals (dated by TCRdb to about 2020). As for the study more broadly: The cohort comprised a couple of women and a few men aged 18 to 49 years. For each donor, CD4 naive and CD4 memory were each given three plates, CD8 naive was given two plates, and CD8 memory was given one plate. The study deeply sequenced blood TCR repertoires of roughly five healthy adults to estimate repertoire size and the extent of clonotype sharing between individuals. To increase sequencing depth and limit assay-specific biases, TCR repertoire library preparation and sequencing were carried out by different laboratories using diverse techniques. Leukapheresis yielded between about 0.9 and 10 billion PBMCs per donor. The paper as a whole reports these results and caveats: Pairwise subsampling indicated that sequencing depth was expected to affect the degree of clonotype sharing among donors. Incomplete sequencing was indicated by rarefaction of sorted-subset datasets, despite the large sequencing depth. Naive subsets generally had larger estimated clonotype richness than memory subsets. Clonotypes shared by all four sorted-subset donors showed higher generation probabilities than non-shared clonotypes. When a few donors were compared, the shared fraction of clonotypes was about 5.5% for naive CD4, more than 3% for naive CD8, more than 2% for memory CD4, and 0.4% for memory CD8. The small number of donors limited the genetic and exposure-history diversity represented. Sampling was limited to blood, and TCR repertoires in tissue likely differ from TCR repertoires in blood.

Sequences SGDLS (CDR1) and YYNGEE (CDR2) are obtained from the germline V gene. From the cysteine through the phenylalanine, the CDR3 covers 12 amino acids. The only DNA kept is the CDR3, 36 bases in frame from the first base. V was cut back by 4 bases and J by 6 bases, leaving a gap of 8 bases between them. Using the deep immunoSEQ assay, multiplex PCR amplified TCR CDR3 regions from genomic DNA. For each cell subset, the extracted genomic DNA was distributed evenly across all wells of several immunoSEQ 96-well plates, and each plate served as one replicate. For sorted subsets, each replicate PCR was loaded with 200 ng genomic DNA, equivalent to about 30,000 T cell genomes. Purified libraries were quantified with a Qubit 3.0 fluorometer, sized on a Bioanalyzer 2100, and re-quantified with the KAPA Library Quantification kit. Each immunoSEQ 96-well plate was sequenced on its own single-read 150-cycle Illumina NextSeq 550 flow cell. Under the source paper's analysis protocol: Because the immunoSEQ output held only junctional sequences and lacked quality scores, the filtering could not match the filtering applied to full-length reads. Sequences were annotated with PyIR, a Python wrapper for IgBLAST v1.9, and V/J genes and CDR3 were assigned using IMGT germline references. Reads with weak V/J assignments (E-value above 1e-6), missing CDR3, stop codons, out-of-frame junctions, or ambiguous translated residues were removed. V3J clonotypes were defined by identical inferred V gene, J gene, and CDR3 amino acid sequence. Percentage overlap between repertoires was calculated by dividing the number of shared unique clonotypes by the size of the smaller repertoire. Richness of each repertoire was evaluated using RTK rarefaction, the Chao1 estimator, and Recon v2.1 estimates of unobserved clonotypes. For all TCRbeta clonotypes obtained by the gDNA method from several donors, generation probabilities were computed with OLGA. TCRdb stores this immuneACCESS table with in-frame sequences only. Part of the clones is absent; in the studies checked, under half of the shortfall reflects unresolved V genes, and no reason is known for the rest. The V and J calls and clone size come from that table; D and trimming were worked out from the DNA. Here the sample has under 600,000 clones; roughly 98% occur a single time. The ten largest clonotypes hold 0.25% to 0.35% of the sample.

CD8 naive samples were CD45RO-negative cells positively selected for CCR7, giving a CD45RA+CCR7+ population that excluded TemRA cells. Donors were healthy HIV-negative adults with no recently reported acute infections or vaccinations. All donors were Caucasian adults living in Nashville, Tennessee, USA. Blood was collected by leukapheresis, and PBMCs were isolated by Ficoll-Histopaque density gradient centrifugation and then cryopreserved in liquid nitrogen vapor phase. Purity and quantity of every magnetically sorted T cell population were checked by analytical flow cytometry. Each sorted fraction had its genomic DNA isolated and then quantified by UV absorbance on a Nanodrop 2000c. Of note for this clone: The specificity of this receptor is unknown. No per-base quality is available; no much larger clone lies one base away.

The clonotype comes from a man aged 25 to 40 in good health. The chain couples TRBV9 to TRBJ2-1; the D gene lacks a confident call. The sequenced sample consisted of naive CD8+ T cells sorted from blood. Read against the paper, the sample's cell subset or site label means: CD45RA+CCR7+. The DNA sequence is TGTGCCAGCAGCCGGACCGGCAATGAGCAGTTCTTC. This encodes CASSRTGNEQFF.